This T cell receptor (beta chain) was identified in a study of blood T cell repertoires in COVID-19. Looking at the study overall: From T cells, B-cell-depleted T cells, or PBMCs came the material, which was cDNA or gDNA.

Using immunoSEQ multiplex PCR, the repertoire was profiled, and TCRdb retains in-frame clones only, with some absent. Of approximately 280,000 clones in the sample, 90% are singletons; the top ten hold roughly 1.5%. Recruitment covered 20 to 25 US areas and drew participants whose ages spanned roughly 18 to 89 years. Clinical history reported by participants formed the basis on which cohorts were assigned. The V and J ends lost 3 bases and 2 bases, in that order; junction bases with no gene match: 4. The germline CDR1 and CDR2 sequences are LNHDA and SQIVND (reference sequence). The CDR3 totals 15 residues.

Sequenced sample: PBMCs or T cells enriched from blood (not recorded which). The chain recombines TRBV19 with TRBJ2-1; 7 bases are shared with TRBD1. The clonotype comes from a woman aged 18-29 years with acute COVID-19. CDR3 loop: CASSMTGFPYNEQFF. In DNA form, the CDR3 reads TGTGCCAGTAGTATGACAGGGTTCCCCTACAATGAGCAGTTCTTC.